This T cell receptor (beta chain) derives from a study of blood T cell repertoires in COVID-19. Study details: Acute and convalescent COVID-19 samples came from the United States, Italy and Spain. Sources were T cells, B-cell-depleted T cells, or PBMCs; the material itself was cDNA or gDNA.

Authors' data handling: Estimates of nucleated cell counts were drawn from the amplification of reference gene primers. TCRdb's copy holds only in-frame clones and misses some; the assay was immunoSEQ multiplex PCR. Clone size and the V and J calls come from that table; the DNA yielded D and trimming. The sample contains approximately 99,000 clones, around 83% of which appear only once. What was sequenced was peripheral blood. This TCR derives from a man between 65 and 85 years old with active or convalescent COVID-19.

The DNA of the CDR3 is TGTGCCACCAGCAGGTATCGGAGCCACAATGAGCAGTTCTTC. Amino acids: CATSRYRSHNEQFF. The rearrangement uses TRBV15 and TRBJ2-1, with D hard to call. V lost 3 bases and J 5 bases, leaving 11 bases between the germline ends. The CDR3 has 14 residues. Germline V gives CDR1 LNHNV, CDR2 YYDKDF (reference sequence).